Below are 3 T cell receptor beta chains sequenced from a single sample in a study of cytomegalovirus exposure and HLA in healthy donors (dated by TCRdb to the late 2010s). Library preparation employed the immunoSEQ multiplex PCR assay. For the multiplex PCR, a mixture combining 60 forward primers for TCR Vbeta segments and 13 reverse primers for TCR Jbeta segments was used. TCRdb obtained this table from immuneACCESS and retained in-frame rearrangements with V and J assigned. These tables miss some clones; where compared with another copy, unresolved V genes account for less than half of the shortfall, and the remainder is unexplained. The sample records some 270,000 clones, 85% to 95% of which are singletons. The leading ten clones occupy around 1.7% of the sample. The sequenced material came from PBMCs. These receptors were collected from a girl aged 2 to 9 in good health and CMV-seronegative.

This chain joins TRBV10-3 and TRBJ1-5, with 10 bases aligning to TRBD1. The CDR3 contains 15 residues. The germline CDR1 and CDR2 sequences are ENHRY and SYGVKD. The ends lost 0 bases at V and 6 bases at J; junction bases unmatched: 2. The CDR3 coding sequence is TGTGCCATCAGTGAGTCGGGGACAGGGGCTCAGCCCCAGCATTTT. It encodes CAISESGTGAQPQHF.

The chain employs TRBV9 and TRBJ2-7; TRBD1 aligns across 9 bases. CDR3 size: 12 residues. The trim removed 2 bases at V and 10 bases at J, leaving 4 bases unmatched. Germline V gene data show CDR1 as SGDLS and CDR2 as YYNGEE. CDR3 region: CASSVGQGYQYF. The CDR3 coding sequence is TGTGCCAGCAGCGTGGGACAGGGTTACCAGTACTTC.

Only one count was recorded for this clone. The chain has TRBV5-4 and TRBJ1-1; the D is unclear. The CDR3 covers 12 residues. Germline CDR1 is SGHNT and CDR2 is YYREEE (reference sequence). Trimming pared 7 bases from V and 1 base from J, leaving 8 bases between. This CDR3 reads CASRSPNTEAFF. The CDR3 DNA sequence: TGTGCCAGCCGCTCTCCGAACACTGAAGCTTTCTTT.